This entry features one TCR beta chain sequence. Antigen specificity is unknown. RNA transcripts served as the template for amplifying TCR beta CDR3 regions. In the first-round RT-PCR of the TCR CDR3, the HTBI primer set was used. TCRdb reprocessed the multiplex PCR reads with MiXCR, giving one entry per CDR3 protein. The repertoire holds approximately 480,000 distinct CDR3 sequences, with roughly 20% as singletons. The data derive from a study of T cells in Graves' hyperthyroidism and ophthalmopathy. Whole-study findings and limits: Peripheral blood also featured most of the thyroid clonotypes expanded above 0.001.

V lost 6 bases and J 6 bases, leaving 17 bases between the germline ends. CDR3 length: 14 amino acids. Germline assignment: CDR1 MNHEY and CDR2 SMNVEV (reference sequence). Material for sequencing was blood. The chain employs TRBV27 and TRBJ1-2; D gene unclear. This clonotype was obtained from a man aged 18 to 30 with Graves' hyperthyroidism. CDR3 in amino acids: CASSYRRGVHGYTF. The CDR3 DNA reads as TGTGCCAGCAGCTACCGACGGGGAGTCCATGGCTACACCTTC.